This TCR beta chain appears in the sequencing data of a study of shared clonotypes between healthy human individuals. Broader study findings: Compared with clonotypes that all four donors shared, non-shared clonotypes had lower generation probabilities. It was the few donors that limited the genetic and exposure-history diversity represented.

Using immunoSEQ multiplex PCR, the repertoire was profiled, and TCRdb retains in-frame clones only, with some absent. The repertoire holds about 690,000 clones, with about nine tenths as singletons. Study donors comprised healthy, HIV-negative adults devoid of recent acute infection or vaccination. Each CD8 memory set brought CD45RO+ cells together with CCR7-negative CD45RA+ TemRA cells. Between the trimmed V and J ends, which lost 4 bases and 7 bases, there was a span of 8 bases. Germline CDR1 reads SEHNR; CDR2 reads FQNEAQ (reference sequence). The CDR3 sequence is 12 residues long. As for this clone: The antigen remains unidentified.

This rearrangement joins TRBV7-9 to TRBJ1-5, with D unresolved. This TCR derives from a man aged 18 to 30 in good health. Some clones in this sample may be carry-over from other donors' samples. Sequencing was carried out using memory CD8+ T cells from PBMCs. Documented subset: CD45RO+ cells pooled with CCR7-negative TemRA cells. CDR3 region: CASSSTLQPQHF. Written as DNA, the CDR3 is TGTGCCAGCAGCTCCACATTACAGCCCCAGCATTTT.